One and the same sample provided the 26 T cell receptor beta chains below, sequenced in a study of blood T cells in healthy people across ages. A sample-barcoded 5' primer and a J-beta primer mix were used in a second PCR of roughly 7 to 11 cycles. From the 5' RACE reads, TCRdb called clonotypes with MiXCR, one entry per CDR3 protein. This table has more than 900,000 distinct CDR3 sequences, roughly 29% appearing once. The same sample was also used in a study of T cells of mothers and their children.

Sequenced material: blood. These receptors were taken from a woman aged 40 to 49 in good health.

The chain employs TRBV5-1 and TRBJ2-1; tentatively, D is TRBD1 or TRBD2 (7 bases each). Germline CDR1 reads SGHRS; CDR2 reads YFSETQ. V was cut by 4 bases and J by 10 bases, with 18 bases left in between. CDR3 length equals 14 residues. CDR3: CASSQIDREGEQFF. For the CDR3, the DNA is TGCGCCAGCAGCCAGATAGACAGGGAGGGGGAGCAGTTCTTC.

V usage is TRBV5-1 and J usage is TRBJ2-7, with D unclear. Trimming cost V 7 bases and J 4 bases, with 15 bases left between them. The CDR3 sequence is 13 residues long. Germline CDR1 SGHRS, CDR2 YFSETQ. The chain's CDR3 is CASARPPNYEQYF. For the CDR3, the DNA is TGCGCCAGCGCTAGACCTCCGAATTACGAGCAGTACTTC.

The chain is built from TRBV18 and TRBJ1-4, with TRBD1 as a possible D gene (6 bases). The germline gives CDR1 KGHSH, CDR2 LQKENI. Trimming removed 3 bases at V and 7 bases at J, with 18 bases between. There are 16 residues in the CDR3. The CDR3 DNA reads TGTGCCAGCTCACCGCGGACGACAGGCCTGGGTGAAAAACTGTTTTTT. This codes for CASSPRTTGLGEKLFF.

In this sample, this clonotype turned up a few times. The chain employs TRBV7-8 and TRBJ2-3; D might be TRBD1 (6 bases). Germline CDR1 SGHVS, CDR2 FQNEAQ. Trimming pared 2 bases from V and 2 bases from J, leaving 20 bases between. This CDR3 is 18 amino acids long. CDR3 sequence (DNA): TGTGCCAGCAGCTTACCAAAGCTCGGACAGTTCCTCACAGATACGCAGTATTTT. Translation: CASSLPKLGQFLTDTQYF.

This clonotype was detected a few times. This chain connects TRBV6-6 to TRBJ2-1; D possibly corresponds to TRBD2 (7 bases). The V gene's germline CDR1 is MNHNY and CDR2 SVGAGI (reference sequence). Trimming cost V 3 bases and J 10 bases, with 19 bases left between them. The CDR3 length is 15 residues. CDR3 residues: CASSYYDGGRNEQFF. In nucleotides, the CDR3 is TGTGCCAGCAGTTATTACGACGGGGGGCGCAACGAGCAGTTCTTC.

V gene TRBV9 combines with J gene TRBJ1-1; D is uncertain. CDR1 is SGDLS, CDR2 YYNGEE, per germline. This CDR3 contains 14 residues. The V end was cut by 3 bases, the J end by 4 bases, with 13 bases between. CDR3: CASSAMRGSTEAFF. The CDR3 DNA reads TGTGCCAGCAGCGCAATGCGGGGTTCCACTGAAGCTTTCTTT. The whole variable domain, remainder taken from reference TRBV9 and TRBJ1-1, is DSGVTQTPKHLITATGQRVTLRCSPRSGDLSVYWYQQSLDQGLQFLIQYYNGEERAKGNILERFSAQQFPDLHSELNLSSLELGDSALYFCASSAMRGSTEAFFGQGTRLTVV.

The chain carries TRBV3-1 and TRBJ2-4; 8 positions agree with TRBD1. This CDR3 is 18 amino acids long. V was clipped by 0 bases and J by 1 base; unmatched bases: 8. Per the germline V gene, CDR1 is LGHDT and CDR2 is YNNKEL (reference sequence). The CDR3 is CASSQDPQGAYAKNIQYF. CDR3 DNA: TGTGCCAGCAGCCAAGATCCCCAGGGGGCTTATGCCAAAAACATTCAGTACTTC. The complete variable domain, with remaining parts taken from reference TRBV3-1 and TRBJ2-4, reads DTAVSQTPKYLVTQMGNDKSIKCEQNLGHDTMYWYKQDSKKFLKIMFSYNNKELIINETVPNRFSPKSPDKAHLNLHINSLELGDSAVYFCASSQDPQGAYAKNIQYFGAGTRLSVL.

This clonotype was picked up a small number of times. V usage is TRBV20-1 and J usage is TRBJ2-1; TRBD1 aligns across 9 bases. The CDR3 has 15 amino acids. J lost 2 bases, V lost 5 bases, and 7 bases had no gene match. Looked up from germline, CDR1 is DFQATT and CDR2 is SNEGSKA (reference sequence). CDR3: CSAGMTGGAYNEQFF. CDR3 in DNA: TGCAGTGCTGGGATGACAGGGGGAGCCTACAATGAGCAGTTCTTC.

This clonotype was observed at least ten times. The gene calls are TRBV14 and TRBJ2-1; TRBD2 aligns across 14 bases. The CDR3 extends over 22 amino acids. With 2 bases clipped from V and 3 bases from J, the junction kept 18 bases outside the gene matches. The germline gives CDR1 SGHDN, CDR2 FVKESK. CDR3 in amino acids: CASSQTWGTSGGWDHLYNEQFF. Written as DNA, the CDR3 is TGTGCCAGCAGCCAAACCTGGGGGACTAGCGGGGGTTGGGATCACCTCTACAATGAGCAGTTCTTC.

The chain combines TRBV7-2 with TRBJ2-7; D possibly corresponds to TRBD1 (5 bases). The CDR3 totals 14 residues. Trimming stripped 5 bases from V and 2 bases from J, with 13 bases between. Germline CDR1 SGHTA, CDR2 FQGNSA. The CDR3 sequence is CASSVRQTAYEQYF. The CDR3 DNA is TGTGCCAGCAGCGTCCGACAGACTGCCTACGAGCAGTACTTC.

This chain joins TRBV5-1 and TRBJ1-1; D is uncertain. The germline V and J ends were trimmed by 0 bases and 1 base, with 10 bases remaining between them. The CDR3 totals 15 residues. Per germline, CDR1 SGHRS and CDR2 YFSETQ. The CDR3 nucleotides are TGCGCCAGCAGCTTGGACGGACGTTCGAACACTGAAGCTTTCTTT. Its translation: CASSLDGRSNTEAFF.

This clonotype has more than one count but fewer than ten. The chain uses TRBV6-1 and TRBJ2-7; D is possibly TRBD2 (6 bases). V gave up 7 bases and J gave up 0 bases, with 10 bases separating them. Looked up from germline, CDR1 is MNHNS and CDR2 is SASEGT. The CDR3 is made up of 13 amino acids. DNA of the CDR3: TGTGCCAGCAACCGGGGGAGCTCCTACGAGCAGTACTTC. This gives the protein CASNRGSSYEQYF.

This rearrangement joins TRBV5-1 to TRBJ2-3; D possibly uses TRBD1 or TRBD2 (5 bases each). The length of the CDR3 is 15 residues. V dropped 3 bases and J dropped 4 bases, with 15 bases sitting between them. From germline, CDR1 is SGHRS and CDR2 YFSETQ. CDR3 in amino acids: CASSWDQYSADTQYF. The CDR3 DNA follows: TGCGCCAGCAGCTGGGACCAGTATAGCGCAGATACGCAGTATTTT. Looking up the rest from reference TRBV5-1 and TRBJ2-3 gives the full variable domain: KAGVTQTPRYLIKTRGQQVTLSCSPISGHRSVSWYQQTPGQGLQFLFEYFSETQRNKGNFPGRFSGRQFSNSRSEMNVSTLELGDSALYLCASSWDQYSADTQYFGPGTRLTVL.

This clonotype has just a few counts. This chain connects TRBV28 to TRBJ1-2; TRBD1 is a possible D gene (5 bases). V gave up 6 bases and J gave up 9 bases, with 20 bases separating them. The CDR3 contains 14 residues. CDR1 MDHEN and CDR2 SYDVKM come from the germline V gene. CDR3 in amino acids: CASRRPWGVGSYTF. Here the CDR3 DNA reads TGTGCCAGCAGACGTCCATGGGGGGTTGGGAGCTACACCTTC.

This chain links TRBV6-5 with TRBJ2-1, with D perhaps matching TRBD1 (6 bases). V was pared by 6 bases and J by 7 bases, with 13 bases between. This CDR3 spans 13 amino acids. The germline V gene encodes CDR1 MNHEY and CDR2 SVGAGI. The DNA of the CDR3 is TGTGCCAGCAGATTGAACAGGGAAAATGAGCAGTTCTTC. Encoded protein: CASRLNRENEQFF.

At least ten counts were recorded for this clonotype. This chain joins TRBV28 and TRBJ2-5; 14 bases are shared with TRBD2. This CDR3 spans 16 amino acids. CDR1 and CDR2 (germline): MDHEN, SYDVKM. The J segment lost 9 bases and the V segment lost 5 bases, leaving 11 bases of the junction unmatched. The CDR3 is CASSPSGLAGAGAQYF. The CDR3 nucleotides read TGTGCCAGCAGTCCATCGGGACTAGCGGGGGCCGGAGCCCAGTACTTC.

The chain joins TRBV6-6 to TRBJ1-1; 7 bases agree with TRBD1. Trimming took 5 bases from V and 0 from J; bases not matched to a gene: 3. CDR3 length: 14 residues. CDR1 is MNHNY, CDR2 SVGAGI, per germline (reference sequence). CDR3 sequence (DNA): TGTGCCAGCAGTCGACAGGGAGTGAACACTGAAGCTTTCTTT. Its translation is CASSRQGVNTEAFF.

This rearrangement joins TRBV7-2 to TRBJ2-1; 7 positions agree with TRBD1. The CDR3 has 15 residues. With 4 bases clipped from V and 0 bases from J, the junction kept 3 bases outside the gene matches. Germline values: CDR1 SGHTA, CDR2 FQGNSA. This chain's CDR3 is CASSSDRYSYNEQFF. In DNA form, the CDR3 reads TGTGCCAGCAGCTCGGACAGGTACTCCTACAATGAGCAGTTCTTC.

The chain joins TRBV7-6 to TRBJ1-3; no reliable D call. CDR1 is SGHVS, CDR2 FNYEAQ, per germline. The CDR3 runs 16 residues. The ends were cut back, 0 bases at V and 0 bases at J, with 9 bases in the middle. CDR3 DNA: TGTGCCAGCAGCTTAGCCAACAGATTCTCTGGAAACACCATATATTTT. It specifies CASSLANRFSGNTIYF.

This clonotype occurred many times. The chain combines TRBV10-3 with TRBJ2-3; the match to TRBD1 covers 7 bases. The germline V gene encodes CDR1 ENHRY and CDR2 SYGVKD. The V and J ends lost 9 bases and 2 bases, in that order; junction bases with no gene match: 8. The CDR3 contains 14 residues. This chain's CDR3 is CAIDQGDLTDTQYF. The CDR3, as DNA: TGTGCCATAGACCAGGGGGACCTCACAGATACGCAGTATTTT.

The V gene is TRBV10-3, the J gene TRBJ2-1, with 11 bases fitting TRBD2. With V trimmed by 9 bases and J by 4 bases, 2 bases remained unmatched. Per the germline V gene, CDR1 is ENHRY and CDR2 is SYGVKD. The length of the CDR3 is 13 residues. The CDR3 DNA is TGTGCCATTAGCGGGGGGGCGTACAATGAGCAGTTCTTC. Its protein is CAISGGAYNEQFF.

This clonotype was observed a few times. V and J are TRBV5-1 and TRBJ1-2; perhaps TRBD1 as D (5 bases). This CDR3 contains 14 residues. The germline V gene encodes CDR1 SGHRS and CDR2 YFSETQ. Trimming took off 0 bases at V and 3 bases at J, with 9 bases between the two ends. CDR3 coding DNA: TGCGCCAGCAGCTTGGACGAGGGGCACTATGGCTACACCTTC. As protein: CASSLDEGHYGYTF.

This chain uses TRBV7-6 with TRBJ2-7; 13 bases are a match to TRBD2. The CDR3 totals 15 residues. In germline, CDR1 is SGHVS, CDR2 FNYEAQ. After removal of 4 bases from V and 5 bases from J, the junction contained 5 bases not matched to a gene. The CDR3 DNA is TGTGCCAGCAGCTCAGGGACTAGCGGGATAGACGAGCAGTACTTC. Translating it yields CASSSGTSGIDEQYF.

The chain has TRBV5-1 and TRBJ1-3, with 11 bases fitting TRBD1. This CDR3 region has 17 residues. Trimming cost V 4 bases and J 0 bases; bases outside gene matches: 6. Germline CDR1 is SGHRS and CDR2 is YFSETQ. Here the CDR3 DNA reads TGCGCCAGCAGCCCAGGACAGGGGGCTATCTCTGGAAACACCATATATTTT. This codes for CASSPGQGAISGNTIYF.

This clonotype has ten or more counts. The chain has TRBV7-2 and TRBJ2-5; D is ambiguous. V gave up 5 bases and J gave up 7 bases, with 17 bases separating them. The V gene's germline CDR1 is SGHTA and CDR2 FQGNSA. The CDR3 sequence is 14 residues long. The CDR3: CASSGQQSAGTQYF. CDR3 DNA: TGTGCCAGCAGCGGGCAGCAGTCAGCAGGGACCCAGTACTTC.

This clonotype was recorded many times. The chain carries TRBV7-2 and TRBJ2-3; 10 bases map to TRBD2. V was clipped by 9 bases and J by 1 base; unmatched bases: 16. CDR1 SGHTA and CDR2 FQGNSA come from the germline V gene. The CDR3 sequence is 18 residues long. In DNA, the CDR3 is TGTGCCAGTCGGAGGGGATCGTCTAGCGGGGGCGGCACAGATACGCAGTATTTT. Translated, it gives CASRRGSSSGGGTDTQYF. Full variable domain (missing parts from reference TRBV7-2 and TRBJ2-3): GAGVSQSPSNKVTEKGKDVELRCDPISGHTALYWYRQSLGQGLEFLIYFQGNSAPDKSGLPSDRFSAERTGGSVSTLTIQRTQQEDSAVYLCASRRGSSSGGGTDTQYFGPGTRLTVL.